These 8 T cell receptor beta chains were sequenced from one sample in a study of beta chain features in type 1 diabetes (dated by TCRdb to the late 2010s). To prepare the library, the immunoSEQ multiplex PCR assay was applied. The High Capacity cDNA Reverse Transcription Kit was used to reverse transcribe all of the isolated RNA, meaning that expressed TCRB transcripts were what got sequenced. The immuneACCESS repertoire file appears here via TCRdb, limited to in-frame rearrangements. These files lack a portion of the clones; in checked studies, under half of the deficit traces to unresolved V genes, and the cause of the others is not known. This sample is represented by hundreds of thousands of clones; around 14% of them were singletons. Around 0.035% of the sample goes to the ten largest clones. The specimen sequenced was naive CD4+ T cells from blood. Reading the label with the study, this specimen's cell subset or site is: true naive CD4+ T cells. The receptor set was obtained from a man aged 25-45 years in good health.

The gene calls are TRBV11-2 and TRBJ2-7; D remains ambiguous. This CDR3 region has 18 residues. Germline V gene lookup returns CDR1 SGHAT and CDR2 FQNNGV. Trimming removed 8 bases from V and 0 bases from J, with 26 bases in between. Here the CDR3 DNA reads TGTGCCAGCCCCCGAAGGGCAGACAAGGTTCCTAGCTCCTACGAGCAGTACTTC. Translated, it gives CASPRRADKVPSSYEQYF.

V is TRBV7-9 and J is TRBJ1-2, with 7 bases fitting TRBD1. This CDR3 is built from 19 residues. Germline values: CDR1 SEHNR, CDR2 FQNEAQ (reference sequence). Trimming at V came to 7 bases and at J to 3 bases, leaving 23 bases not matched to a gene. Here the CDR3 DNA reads TGTGCCAGCACCCACGCCCGGGACAGCCTACGCTGGGAGGACTATGGCTACACCTTC. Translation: CASTHARDSLRWEDYGYTF.

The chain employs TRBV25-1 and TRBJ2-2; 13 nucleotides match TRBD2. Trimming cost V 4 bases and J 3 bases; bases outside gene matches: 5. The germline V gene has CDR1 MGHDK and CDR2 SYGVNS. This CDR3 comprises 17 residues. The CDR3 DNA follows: TGTGCCAGCAGTGCCAGACTAGCGGGAGGCGACACCGGGGAGCTGTTTTTT. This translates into CASSARLAGGDTGELFF.

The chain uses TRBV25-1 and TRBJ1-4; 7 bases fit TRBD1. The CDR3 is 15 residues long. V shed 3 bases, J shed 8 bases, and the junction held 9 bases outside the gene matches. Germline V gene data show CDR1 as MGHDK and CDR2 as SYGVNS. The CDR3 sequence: CASSDPGTDGEKLFF. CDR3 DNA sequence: TGTGCCAGCAGTGATCCCGGGACAGATGGGGAAAAACTGTTTTTT.

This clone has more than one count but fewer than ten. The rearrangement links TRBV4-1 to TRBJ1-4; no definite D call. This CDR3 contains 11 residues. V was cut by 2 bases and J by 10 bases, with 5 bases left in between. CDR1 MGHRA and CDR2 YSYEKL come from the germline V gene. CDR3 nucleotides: TGCGCCAGCAGCCAATCGGGAAAACTGTTTTTT. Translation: CASSQSGKLFF.

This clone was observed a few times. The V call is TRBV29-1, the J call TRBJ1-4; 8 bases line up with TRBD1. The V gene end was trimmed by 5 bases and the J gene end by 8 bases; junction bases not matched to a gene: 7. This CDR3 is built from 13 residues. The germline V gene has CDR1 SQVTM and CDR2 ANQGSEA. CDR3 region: CSVQGATEEKLFF. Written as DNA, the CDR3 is TGCAGCGTTCAGGGGGCCACGGAGGAAAAACTGTTTTTT.

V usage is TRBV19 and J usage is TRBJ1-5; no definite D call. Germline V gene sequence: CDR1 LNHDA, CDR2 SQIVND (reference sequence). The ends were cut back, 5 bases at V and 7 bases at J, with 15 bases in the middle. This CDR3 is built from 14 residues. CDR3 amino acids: CASSARPWAQPQHF. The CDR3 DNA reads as TGTGCCAGTAGTGCCCGGCCCTGGGCACAGCCCCAGCATTTT.

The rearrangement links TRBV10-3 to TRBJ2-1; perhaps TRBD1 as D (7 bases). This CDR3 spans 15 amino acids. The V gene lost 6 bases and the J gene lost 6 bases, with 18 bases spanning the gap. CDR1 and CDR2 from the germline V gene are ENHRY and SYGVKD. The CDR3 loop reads CAIRAGQTFSNEQFF. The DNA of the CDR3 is TGTGCCATCAGGGCGGGACAGACTTTTAGCAATGAGCAGTTCTTC.